Presented here are 30 T cell receptor beta chains from one specimen sequenced in a study of blood T cell repertoires in COVID-19. Repertoires were generated with immunoSEQ multiplex PCR, while TCRdb's copy carries only in-frame clones and drops some. The table records some 250,000 clones, around 83% of them present only once. The sequenced material came from peripheral blood. Receptors originate from a young woman with acute or convalescent COVID-19.

This clone was detected only once. V usage is TRBV10-3 and J usage is TRBJ2-5, with D possibly TRBD1 on 5 matching bases. Germline V gene sequence: CDR1 ENHRY, CDR2 SYGVKD. The length of the CDR3 is 13 residues. Trimming removed 0 bases at V and 5 bases at J, with 7 bases between. In DNA, the CDR3 is TGTGCCATCAGTGAGTCGGCAGGGGAGACCCAGTACTTC. Its protein is CAISESAGETQYF.

CDR3 nucleotides: TGTGCCAGCAGTTTGGTTATCTGGGACACGTCCCAAGAGACCCAGTACTTC. Translating gives CASSLVIWDTSQETQYF. The chain has TRBV28 and TRBJ2-5; a possible D gene is TRBD1 (6 bases). The CDR3 is 17 amino acids. V was cut by 3 bases and J by 1 base, with 18 bases left in between. Per germline, CDR1 MDHEN and CDR2 SYDVKM.

This clone was detected only a few times. V gene TRBV30 combines with J gene TRBJ1-5; D gene unclear. The CDR3 loop spans 13 amino acids. Germline CDR1 and CDR2: GTSNPN and SVGIG (reference sequence). Trimming removed 0 bases from V and 5 bases from J, with 8 bases in between. The CDR3 protein is CAWSVTLDQPQHF. For the CDR3, the DNA is TGTGCCTGGAGTGTGACACTTGATCAGCCCCAGCATTTT.

The J gene is TRBJ2-5, the V gene TRBV9; possibly TRBD2 for D (6 bases). This CDR3 is 14 amino acids long. The V end lost 3 bases, the J end lost 3 bases, and 12 bases lay between the germline ends. From germline, CDR1 is SGDLS and CDR2 YYNGEE. The CDR3 sequence is CASSEGLRKETQYF. The CDR3 DNA reads as TGTGCCAGCAGCGAAGGACTAAGGAAAGAGACCCAGTACTTC.

The rearrangement links TRBV29-1 to TRBJ2-5; 7 nucleotides line up with TRBD1. This CDR3 has 13 residues. Germline V CDR1 and CDR2: SQVTM, ANQGSEA. V shed 7 bases and J 2 bases; nucleotides not matched to a gene: 7. The CDR3 DNA is TGCAGCGCCCGGGCAGGGGGTCAAGAGACCCAGTACTTC. This encodes CSARAGGQETQYF.

This chain uses TRBV5-1 with TRBJ1-6, with a possible D match to TRBD1 (6 bases). V shed 4 bases and J shed 8 bases, with 13 bases lying between them. CDR1 and CDR2 (germline): SGHRS, YFSETQ. The CDR3 totals 14 residues. The CDR3 DNA follows: TGCGCCAGCAGCCTGAGGACAGTAGATTCACCCCTCCACTTT. Protein sequence: CASSLRTVDSPLHF.

The chain's CDR3 is CASSPLGLAGGGQFF. The CDR3, as DNA: TGTGCCAGCTCACCCCTCGGTCTAGCGGGGGGGGGCCAGTTCTTC. The chain combines TRBV18 with TRBJ2-1, with 12 bases lining up with TRBD2. Germline V gene data show CDR1 as KGHSH and CDR2 as LQKENI. The V and J ends lost 3 bases and 13 bases, in that order; junction bases with no gene match: 10. This CDR3 has 15 residues.

The chain has TRBV9 and TRBJ2-5; tentatively, D is TRBD2 (5 bases). Trimming took off 3 bases at V and 5 bases at J, with 17 bases between the two ends. This CDR3 is built from 15 residues. Germline V gives CDR1 SGDLS, CDR2 YYNGEE. DNA for the CDR3: TGTGCCAGCAGCGCCCTCGGGCGCGGCGGGGAGACCCAGTACTTC. The encoded protein is CASSALGRGGETQYF.

The rearrangement joins TRBV5-7 to TRBJ2-7; TRBD2 matches at 15 bases. TRBV5-7 is identified as an open reading frame with a role that is uncertain. Unmatched junction bases numbered 8, after V lost 4 bases and J lost 0 bases. CDR3 length: 18 residues. Here the CDR3 reads CASSPWTSGRVDSYEQYF. Here the CDR3 DNA reads TGTGCCAGCAGCCCGTGGACTAGCGGGAGGGTCGACTCCTACGAGCAGTACTTC.

This chain links TRBV2 with TRBJ2-6; 9 nucleotides line up with TRBD2. Germline V gene data show CDR1 as SNHLY and CDR2 as FYNNEI. V lost 1 base and J lost 2; bases outside the gene matches: 3. CDR3 length: 17 amino acids. The CDR3 reads CASSEELAGAGANVLTF. CDR3 DNA: TGTGCCAGCAGTGAAGAGTTAGCGGGAGCTGGGGCCAACGTCCTGACTTTC.

The CDR3 DNA is TGTGCCAGCAGCCCCGGACAGAATTACTACGAGCAGTACTTC. Residues: CASSPGQNYYEQYF. The chain carries TRBV9 and TRBJ2-7; D is perhaps TRBD1 (6 bases). This CDR3 contains 14 residues. Trimming removed 4 bases at V and 3 bases at J, with 14 bases between. The germline CDR1 and CDR2 sequences are SGDLS and YYNGEE.

The chain employs TRBV7-8 and TRBJ1-2; 9 nucleotides agree with TRBD1. V trimming: 5 bases; J trimming: 7 bases; junction bases outside the gene matches: 14. Germline lookup yields CDR1 SGHVS and CDR2 FQNEAQ. The CDR3 is 16 amino acids. CDR3 DNA: TGTGCCAGCAGCCATAGTCATAGACAGGGGGTAGGTGGCTACACCTTC. Translating it yields CASSHSHRQGVGGYTF.

V is TRBV18 and J is TRBJ1-1, with 8 bases aligning to TRBD1. The ends lost 2 bases at V and 11 bases at J; junction bases unmatched: 19. Germline V gene data show CDR1 as KGHSH and CDR2 as LQKENI. The CDR3 extends over 17 amino acids. CDR3 residues: CASSPDLPTGDLVEAFF. CDR3 coding DNA: TGTGCCAGCTCACCAGACCTTCCGACAGGGGACCTAGTTGAGGCTTTCTTT.

This chain joins TRBV30 and TRBJ2-7; TRBD1 matches 9 bases. The CDR3 sequence is 13 residues long. With V trimmed by 2 bases and J by 6 bases, 5 bases remained unmatched. Germline V gene lookup returns CDR1 GTSNPN and CDR2 SVGIG (reference sequence). Written as DNA, the CDR3 is TGTGCCTGGAGTCCGGGACAGGGCCCCGAGCAGTACTTC. Its protein product is CAWSPGQGPEQYF. Filled out from reference TRBV30 and TRBJ2-7, the complete variable domain reads SQTIHQWPATLVQPVGSPLSLECTVEGTSNPNLYWYRQAAGRGLQLLFYSVGIGQISSEVPQNLSASRPQDRQFILSSKKLLLSDSGFYLCAWSPGQGPEQYFGPGTRLTVT.

The rearrangement joins TRBV2 to TRBJ2-7; TRBD2 agrees at 9 bases. The ends lost 6 bases at V and 3 bases at J; junction bases unmatched: 15. The CDR3 totals 17 residues. The germline gives CDR1 SNHLY, CDR2 FYNNEI. CDR3 bases: TGTGCCAGCAGCGCTAGCCCCCCGGGACTAGCCCACTACGAGCAGTACTTC. Protein product: CASSASPPGLAHYEQYF. Filled out from reference TRBV2 and TRBJ2-7, the complete variable domain reads EPEVTQTPSHQVTQMGQEVILRCVPISNHLYFYWYRQILGQKVEFLVSFYNNEISEKSEIFDDQFSVERPDGSNFTLKIRSTKLEDSAMYFCASSASPPGLAHYEQYFGPGTRLTVT.

The rearrangement links TRBV11-2 to TRBJ2-1, with 8 bases aligning to TRBD2. CDR3 length equals 17 residues. The V gene end was trimmed by 2 bases and the J gene end by 6 bases; junction bases not matched to a gene: 12. Germline V gene sequence: CDR1 SGHAT, CDR2 FQNNGV. CDR3: CASSLWLLAGYSNEQFF. CDR3 bases: TGTGCCAGCAGCTTATGGCTGCTAGCGGGCTACTCCAATGAGCAGTTCTTC.

The J gene is TRBJ2-3, the V gene TRBV28; possible D gene TRBD2, 6 bases. Trimming shortened V by 5 bases and J by 6 bases, and 18 bases separated the two germline ends. Germline V gene lookup returns CDR1 MDHEN and CDR2 SYDVKM. The CDR3 has 15 amino acids. CDR3 nucleotide sequence: TGTGCCAGCAGTCCGCGCGGGACTCCAACGGATACGCAGTATTTT. Amino acid sequence: CASSPRGTPTDTQYF.

The rearrangement uses TRBV12-5 and TRBJ1-5; TRBD1 matches 8 bases. With V trimmed by 4 bases and J by 2 bases, 13 bases remained unmatched. Germline V CDR1 and CDR2: LGHNT, FRNRAP. CDR3 length equals 18 residues. CDR3 coding DNA: TGTGCTAGTGGTTGTCGAGACAGGGGCCGAGACGGCAATCAGCCCCAGCATTTT. Translated: CASGCRDRGRDGNQPQHF.

The chain employs TRBV15 and TRBJ2-1; 10 bases are a match to TRBD2. Germline V CDR1 and CDR2: LNHNV, YYDKDF (reference sequence). This CDR3 contains 17 residues. J gave up 9 bases and V 1 base, and 12 bases lay outside the gene matches. CDR3 DNA sequence: TGTGCCACCAGCAGAGGAAGCGGGAGGGCTTTGGTTAGTGAGCAGTTCTTC. Translation gives CATSRGSGRALVSEQFF.

The genes are TRBV28 and TRBJ1-2; D uncertain. Germline loops: CDR1 MDHEN, CDR2 SYDVKM. The CDR3 totals 13 residues. V was trimmed by 6 bases and J by 4 bases, leaving 12 bases between them. The DNA of the CDR3 is TGTGCCAGCAGCTCCCGGGAGATCTATGGCTACACCTTC. It specifies CASSSREIYGYTF.

This rearrangement joins TRBV27 to TRBJ1-1, with 9 bases that match TRBD1. Germline CDR1 reads MNHEY; CDR2 reads SMNVEV (reference sequence). V was clipped by 5 bases and J by 1 base; unmatched bases: 8. This CDR3 is 16 amino acids long. In nucleotides, the CDR3 is TGTGCCAGCAGTCAACCCGGGACAGGGCCGAACACTGAAGCTTTCTTT. Amino acid sequence: CASSQPGTGPNTEAFF.

The chain recombines TRBV10-1 with TRBJ2-1; 10 bases align to TRBD2. V was clipped by 2 bases and J by 9 bases; unmatched bases: 7. CDR3 length: 15 residues. Germline lookup yields CDR1 WNHNN and CDR2 SYGVQD (reference sequence). The CDR3 region is CASSEVTSGKGEQFF. DNA for the CDR3: TGCGCCAGCAGTGAGGTTACTAGCGGGAAGGGTGAGCAGTTCTTC.

The rearrangement links TRBV5-6 to TRBJ2-7, with D possibly being TRBD1 (6 bases). V lost 0 bases and J lost 6, with 10 bases in between. The CDR3 has 13 amino acids. CDR1 and CDR2 (germline): SGHDT, YYEEEE. DNA for the CDR3: TGTGCCAGCAGCTTGGGGTGGGGGCTCGAGCAGTACTTC. Protein sequence: CASSLGWGLEQYF.

The chain employs TRBV28 and TRBJ2-3; weak D call: TRBD2 (7 bases). The CDR3 loop spans 13 amino acids. Trimming removed 11 bases at V and 3 bases at J, with 15 bases between. Germline-derived CDR1 and CDR2 are MDHEN and SYDVKM. CDR3 protein: CACQKGGTDTQYF. For the CDR3, the DNA is TGTGCCTGCCAGAAGGGGGGGACAGATACGCAGTATTTT.

This clone came up a few times. This chain joins TRBV25-1 and TRBJ2-1; the match to TRBD1 covers 9 bases. Germline CDR1 is MGHDK and CDR2 is SYGVNS. The CDR3 has 15 residues. V lost 8 bases to trimming and J lost 0 bases; unmatched junction nucleotides: 5. CDR3 region: CASVSTGGSYNEQFF. The DNA for the CDR3 is TGTGCCAGCGTTTCGACAGGGGGCTCCTACAATGAGCAGTTCTTC. The full variable domain, rest sourced from reference TRBV25-1 and TRBJ2-1, is EADIYQTPRYLVIGTGKKITLECSQTMGHDKMYWYQQDPGMELHLIHYSYGVNSTEKGDLSSESTVSRIRTEHFPLTLESARPSHTSQYLCASVSTGGSYNEQFFGPGTRLTVL.

This clone came up a few times. The V and J genes are TRBV5-6 and TRBJ1-4; D may be TRBD1 (5 bases). Trimming removed 2 bases at V and 4 bases at J, with 9 bases between. Germline-derived CDR1 and CDR2 are SGHDT and YYEEEE. The CDR3 runs to 14 residues. In DNA, the CDR3 is TGTGCCAGCAGCTTACGGGGGTTTAATGAAAAACTGTTTTTT. It translates to CASSLRGFNEKLFF.

The chain combines TRBV7-9 with TRBJ1-2; no clear D. Germline V gene data show CDR1 as SEHNR and CDR2 as FQNEAQ (reference sequence). Trimming took off 5 bases at V and 0 bases at J, with 13 bases between the two ends. This CDR3 region has 15 residues. CDR3 amino acids: CASSRQSITNYGYTF. CDR3 nucleotide sequence: TGTGCCAGCAGCCGCCAGTCCATAACTAACTATGGCTACACCTTC.

This sequence joins TRBV7-2 and TRBJ1-2, with a tentative D call TRBD1 (6 bases). V was shortened by 4 bases and J by 4 bases, with 10 bases between the two germline ends. The CDR3 has 13 residues. CDR1 SGHTA and CDR2 FQGNSA come from the germline V gene. In nucleotides, the CDR3 is TGTGCCAGCAGCTCAGACAGGAGCTATGGCTACACCTTC. Its protein product is CASSSDRSYGYTF.

This clone turned up a few times. The chain is built from TRBV27 and TRBJ2-7, with 12 bases matching TRBD2. In germline, CDR1 is MNHEY, CDR2 SMNVEV (reference sequence). This CDR3 comprises 18 residues. J lost 1 base, V lost 0 bases, and 7 bases had no gene match. This CDR3 is CASSLSSSGRATSYEQYF. In DNA, the CDR3 is TGTGCCAGCAGTTTATCTTCTAGCGGGAGGGCCACTTCCTACGAGCAGTACTTC.

CDR3 sequence: CATSRDPDRDKPLHF. The DNA for the CDR3 is TGTGCCACCAGCAGAGATCCGGACCGGGATAAACCCCTCCACTTT. The rearrangement uses TRBV15 and TRBJ1-6; D gene unclear. The CDR3 is made up of 15 amino acids. CDR1 is LNHNV and CDR2 is YYDKDF in the germline V gene (reference sequence). V lost 0 bases to trimming and J lost 12 bases, with 15 bases between them.